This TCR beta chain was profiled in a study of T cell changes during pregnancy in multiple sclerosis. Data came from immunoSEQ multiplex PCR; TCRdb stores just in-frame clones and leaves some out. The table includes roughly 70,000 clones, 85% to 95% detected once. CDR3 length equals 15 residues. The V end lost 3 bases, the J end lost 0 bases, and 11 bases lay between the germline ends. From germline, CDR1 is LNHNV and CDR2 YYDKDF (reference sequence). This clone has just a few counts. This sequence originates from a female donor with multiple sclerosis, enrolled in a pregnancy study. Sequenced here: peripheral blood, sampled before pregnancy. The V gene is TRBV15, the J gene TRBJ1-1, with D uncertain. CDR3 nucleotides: TGTGCCACCAGCAGGGTCCCGATAGTGAACACTGAAGCTTTCTTT. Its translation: CATSRVPIVNTEAFF.